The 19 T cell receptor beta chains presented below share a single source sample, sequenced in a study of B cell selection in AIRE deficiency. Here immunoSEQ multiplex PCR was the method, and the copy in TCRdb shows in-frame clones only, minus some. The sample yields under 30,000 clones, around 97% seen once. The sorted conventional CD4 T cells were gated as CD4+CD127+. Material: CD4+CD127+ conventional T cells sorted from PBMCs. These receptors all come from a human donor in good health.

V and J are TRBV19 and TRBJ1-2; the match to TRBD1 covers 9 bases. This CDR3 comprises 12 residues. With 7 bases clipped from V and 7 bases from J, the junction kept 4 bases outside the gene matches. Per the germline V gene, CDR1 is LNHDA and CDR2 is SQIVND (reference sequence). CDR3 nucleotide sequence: TGTGCCAGTACCAGACAGGGGGGTGGCTACACCTTC. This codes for CASTRQGGGYTF.

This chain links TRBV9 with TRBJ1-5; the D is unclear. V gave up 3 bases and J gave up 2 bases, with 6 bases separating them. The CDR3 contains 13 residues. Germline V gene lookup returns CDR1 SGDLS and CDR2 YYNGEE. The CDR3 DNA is TGTGCCAGCAGCGCCTCCGGCAATCAGCCCCAGCATTTT. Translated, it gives CASSASGNQPQHF.

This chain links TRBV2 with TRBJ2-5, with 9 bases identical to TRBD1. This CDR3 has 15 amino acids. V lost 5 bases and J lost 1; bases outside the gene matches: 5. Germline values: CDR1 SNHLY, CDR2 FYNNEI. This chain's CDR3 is CASSPRDRVQETQYF. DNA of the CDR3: TGTGCCAGCAGTCCCCGGGACAGGGTCCAAGAGACCCAGTACTTC.

CDR3 region: CASSQAISGAYNEQFF. The CDR3 DNA reads as TGTGCCAGCAGCCAAGCTATCAGCGGCGCCTACAATGAGCAGTTCTTC. The J gene is TRBJ2-1, the V gene TRBV4-2, with D tentatively TRBD2 (5 bases). V was cut by 1 base and J by 2 bases, with 12 bases left in between. The CDR3 consists of 16 residues. Germline V gives CDR1 LGHNA, CDR2 YNFKEQ.

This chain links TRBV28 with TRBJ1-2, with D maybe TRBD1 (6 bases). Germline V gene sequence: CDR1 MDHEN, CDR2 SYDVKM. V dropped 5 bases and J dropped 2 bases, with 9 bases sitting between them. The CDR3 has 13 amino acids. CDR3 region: CASSPRGNYGYTF. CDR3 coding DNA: TGTGCCAGCAGTCCCAGGGGAAACTATGGCTACACCTTC.

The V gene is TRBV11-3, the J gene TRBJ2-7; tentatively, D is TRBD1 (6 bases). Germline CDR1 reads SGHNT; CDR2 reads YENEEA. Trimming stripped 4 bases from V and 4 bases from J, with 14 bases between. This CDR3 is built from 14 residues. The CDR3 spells CASSSQGRAYEQYF. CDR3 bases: TGTGCCAGCAGCTCACAGGGACGGGCGTACGAGCAGTACTTC.

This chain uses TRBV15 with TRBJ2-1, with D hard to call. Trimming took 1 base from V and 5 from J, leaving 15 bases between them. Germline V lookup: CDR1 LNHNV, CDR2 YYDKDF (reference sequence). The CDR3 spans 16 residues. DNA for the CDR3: TGTGCCACCAGCAGAGCGCGAGTGCCTAGGGACAATGAGCAGTTCTTC. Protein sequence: CATSRARVPRDNEQFF.

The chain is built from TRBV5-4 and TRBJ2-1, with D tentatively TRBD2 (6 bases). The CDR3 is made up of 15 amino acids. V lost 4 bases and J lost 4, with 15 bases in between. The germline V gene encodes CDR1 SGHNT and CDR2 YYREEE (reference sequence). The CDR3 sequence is CASSHQGGEYNEQFF. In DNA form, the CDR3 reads TGTGCCAGCAGCCATCAAGGAGGGGAGTACAATGAGCAGTTCTTC.

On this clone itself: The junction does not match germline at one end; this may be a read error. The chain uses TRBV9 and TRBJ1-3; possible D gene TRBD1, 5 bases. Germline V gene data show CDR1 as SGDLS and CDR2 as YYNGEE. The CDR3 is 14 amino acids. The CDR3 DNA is TGTGCCAGCAGCGATGTGGGGGTTGGAAGCACCATATATTTT. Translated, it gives CASSDVGVGSTIYF.

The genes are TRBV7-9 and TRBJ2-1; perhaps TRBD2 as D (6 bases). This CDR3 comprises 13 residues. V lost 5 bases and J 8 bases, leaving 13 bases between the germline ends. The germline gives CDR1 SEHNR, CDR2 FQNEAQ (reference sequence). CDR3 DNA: TGTGCCAGCAGCATGGACGGGAGAGATGAGCAGTTCTTC. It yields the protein CASSMDGRDEQFF.

In nucleotides, the CDR3 is TGTGCCAGCAGCTCTCACCTCCAAGAGACCCAGTACTTC. Amino acid sequence: CASSSHLQETQYF. The J gene is TRBJ2-5, the V gene TRBV9; no reliable D call. CDR3 length: 13 residues. The germline gives CDR1 SGDLS, CDR2 YYNGEE. With 4 bases removed from V and 1 base from J, the gap between germline ends came to 8 bases.

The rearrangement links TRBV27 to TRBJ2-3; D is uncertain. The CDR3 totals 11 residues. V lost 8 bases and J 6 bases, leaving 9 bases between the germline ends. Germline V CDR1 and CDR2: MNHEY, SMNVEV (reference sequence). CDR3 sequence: CASPPVDTQYF. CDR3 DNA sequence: TGTGCCAGCCCCCCAGTGGATACGCAGTATTTT.

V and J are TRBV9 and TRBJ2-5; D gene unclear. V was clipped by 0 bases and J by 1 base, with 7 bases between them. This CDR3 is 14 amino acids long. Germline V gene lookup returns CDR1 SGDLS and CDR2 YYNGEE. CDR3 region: CASSVGTIQETQYF. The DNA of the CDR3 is TGTGCCAGCAGCGTAGGGACGATCCAAGAGACCCAGTACTTC.

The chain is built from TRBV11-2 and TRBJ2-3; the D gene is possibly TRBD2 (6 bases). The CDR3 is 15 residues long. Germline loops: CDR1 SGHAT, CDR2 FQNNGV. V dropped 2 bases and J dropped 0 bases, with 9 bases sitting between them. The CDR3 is CASSLRLASTDTQYF. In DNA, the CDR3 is TGTGCCAGCAGCTTAAGGCTAGCGAGCACAGATACGCAGTATTTT.

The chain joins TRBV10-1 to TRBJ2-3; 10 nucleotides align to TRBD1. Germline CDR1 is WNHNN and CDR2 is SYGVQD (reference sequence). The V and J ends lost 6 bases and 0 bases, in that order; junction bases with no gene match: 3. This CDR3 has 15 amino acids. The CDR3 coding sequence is TGCGCCAGCAGCCGGACAGGGGGTAGCACAGATACGCAGTATTTT. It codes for CASSRTGGSTDTQYF.

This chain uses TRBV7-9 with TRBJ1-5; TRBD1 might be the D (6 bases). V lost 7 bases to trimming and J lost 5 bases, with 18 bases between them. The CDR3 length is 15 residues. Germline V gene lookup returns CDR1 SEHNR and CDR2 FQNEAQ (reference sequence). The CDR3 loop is CASTPLGARDQPQHF. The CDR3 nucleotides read TGTGCCAGCACCCCTCTGGGGGCCCGAGATCAGCCCCAGCATTTT. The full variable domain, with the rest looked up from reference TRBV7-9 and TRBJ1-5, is DTGVSQNPRHKITKRGQNVTFRCDPISEHNRLYWYRQTLGQGPEFLTYFQNEAQLEKSRLLSDRFSAERPKGSFSTLEIQRTEQGDSAMYLCASTPLGARDQPQHFGDGTRLSIL.

The CDR3 here is CSVGEGGRSYEQYF. CDR3 coding DNA: TGCAGCGTTGGGGAGGGCGGACGCTCCTACGAGCAGTACTTC. This chain connects TRBV29-1 to TRBJ2-7; 7 bases are shared with TRBD2. The CDR3 runs to 14 residues. Germline V gene data show CDR1 as SQVTM and CDR2 as ANQGSEA. Trimming cost V 4 bases and J 0 bases; bases outside gene matches: 6.

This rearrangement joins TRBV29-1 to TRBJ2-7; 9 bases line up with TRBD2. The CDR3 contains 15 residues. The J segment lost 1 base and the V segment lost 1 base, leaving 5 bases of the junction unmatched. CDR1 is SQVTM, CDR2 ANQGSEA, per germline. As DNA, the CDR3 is TGCAGCGTTGAAGGTCGGCTAGCGGGATCCTACGAGCAGTACTTC. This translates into CSVEGRLAGSYEQYF.

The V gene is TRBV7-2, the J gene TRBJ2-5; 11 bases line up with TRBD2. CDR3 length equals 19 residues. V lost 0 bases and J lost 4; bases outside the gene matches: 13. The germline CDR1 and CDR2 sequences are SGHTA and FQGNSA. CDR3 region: CASSLARGLLAGEVETQYF. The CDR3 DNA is TGTGCCAGCAGCTTAGCGAGGGGGTTACTAGCGGGAGAGGTAGAGACCCAGTACTTC.